The clone carrying this T cell receptor beta chain showed up just a few times. What it recognizes is unknown. CDR1 SGHAT and CDR2 FQNNGV come from the germline V gene. Trimming left V 4 bases short and J 2 bases short, with 12 bases between. The CDR3 totals 15 residues. These data come from a study of CD8+ T cells in alopecia areata. Background on the study: By percentage of affected scalp area, the severity of treated patients was scored.

Treatment indicated: oral pan-JAK inhibitor, 5-10 mg twice daily. PBMCs yielded sorted CD4+ and CD8+ T cells. Study-level points and caveats: Possibly because of HLA-related factors, TCR sharing was less clear across patients than in mice.

It was cDNA, reverse transcribed from extracted RNA, that served as the sequencing template. Clones were read by immunoSEQ multiplex PCR, and TCRdb kept only the in-frame ones, dropping some. This sample has about 180,000 clones, with roughly 53% found just once. The specimen comprised CD8+ T cells sorted from blood, sampled at week 24, from a patient treated with tofacitinib. V usage is TRBV11-2 and J usage is TRBJ1-5; D remains unclear. This receptor was identified in a human donor with alopecia areata. CDR3 in amino acids: CASSSGEGGNQPQHF. As DNA, the CDR3 is TGTGCCAGCAGCTCCGGCGAGGGTGGCAATCAGCCCCAGCATTTT.